The 10 T cell receptor beta chains listed next were all sequenced from one sample in a study of blood T cell repertoires in COVID-19. Clones were sequenced by immunoSEQ multiplex PCR, and TCRdb holds only the in-frame ones, with some missing. Here the sample spans about 260,000 clones, about four fifths being singletons. Specimen: peripheral blood. The origin of the receptors is a woman aged 45-60 years who had recovered from COVID-19.

The chain carries TRBV3-1 (or the pseudogene TRBV3-2) and TRBJ2-1; 12 bases fit TRBD2. The CDR3 covers 16 residues. J was trimmed by 7 bases and V by 0 bases; bases with no gene match: 4. CDR1 LGHDT and CDR2 YNNKEL come from the germline V gene (reference sequence). The CDR3 DNA reads as TGTGCCAGCAGCCAAGATCGACTAGCGGGAGCGAATGAGCAGTTCTTC. This sequence encodes CASSQDRLAGANEQFF.

The gene calls are TRBV9 and TRBJ1-2; 7 positions match TRBD1. The V segment lost 1 base and the J segment 0 bases; nucleotides outside the gene matches: 9. The CDR3 loop spans 17 amino acids. CDR1 and CDR2 (germline): SGDLS, YYNGEE. The CDR3 loop reads CASSVTGEGAANYGYTF. The CDR3 nucleotides are TGTGCCAGCAGCGTAACGGGAGAGGGGGCGGCTAACTATGGCTACACCTTC. The whole variable domain, remainder taken from reference TRBV9 and TRBJ1-2, is DSGVTQTPKHLITATGQRVTLRCSPRSGDLSVYWYQQSLDQGLQFLIQYYNGEERAKGNILERFSAQQFPDLHSELNLSSLELGDSALYFCASSVTGEGAANYGYTFGSGTRLTVV.

The chain is built from TRBV30 and TRBJ2-5; the D gene is possibly TRBD2 (7 bases). V gave up 0 bases and J gave up 4 bases, with 18 bases separating them. Germline V gives CDR1 GTSNPN, CDR2 SVGIG (reference sequence). The CDR3 sequence is 16 residues long. The CDR3 DNA follows: TGTGCCTGGAGTGTAATTCAGGGGAGGGTCGGAGAGACCCAGTACTTC. Translation gives CAWSVIQGRVGETQYF. Variable domain in full (rest from reference TRBV30 and TRBJ2-5): SQTIHQWPATLVQPVGSPLSLECTVEGTSNPNLYWYRQAAGRGLQLLFYSVGIGQISSEVPQNLSASRPQDRQFILSSKKLLLSDSGFYLCAWSVIQGRVGETQYFGPGTRLLVL.

The chain uses TRBV7-2 and TRBJ2-7; TRBD2 matches at 8 bases. The CDR3 spans 14 residues. Germline V CDR1 and CDR2: SGHTA, FQGNSA. The junction had 3 bases not matched to a gene; V was cut back by 5 bases and J by 0 bases. The chain's CDR3 is CASSQSGSSYEQYF. CDR3 coding DNA: TGTGCCAGCAGCCAGAGCGGGAGCTCCTACGAGCAGTACTTC.

The CDR3 coding sequence is TGTGCCAGCAGTTGGGGAGGCGGGGGCTATGGCTACACCTTC. Translation gives CASSWGGGGYGYTF. J is TRBJ1-2 and V is TRBV28; the D gene is possibly TRBD1 (5 bases). The CDR3 spans 14 residues. V dropped 4 bases and J dropped 4 bases, with 13 bases sitting between them. CDR1 MDHEN and CDR2 SYDVKM come from the germline V gene.

This clone was observed a single time. The chain is built from TRBV6-2 or TRBV6-3 and TRBJ2-7, with a weak D call TRBD2 (7 bases). Trimming took off 2 bases at V and 6 bases at J, with 11 bases between the two ends. The germline gives CDR1 MNHEY, CDR2 SVGEGT. CDR3 length: 13 amino acids. This CDR3 is CASSYRGALEQYF. Written as DNA, the CDR3 is TGTGCCAGCAGTTACCGGGGGGCGCTCGAGCAGTACTTC.

The chain couples TRBV7-4 to TRBJ2-7; 9 bases are a match to TRBD1. Trimming at V came to 5 bases and at J to 0 bases, leaving 11 bases not matched to a gene. The germline V gene encodes CDR1 SGHVT and CDR2 SQSDAQ. The CDR3 extends over 17 amino acids. Here the CDR3 DNA reads TGTGCCAGCAGCCAGGCGGGACAGGGCGAAAGCTCCTACGAGCAGTACTTC. It encodes CASSQAGQGESSYEQYF. Drawing the rest from reference TRBV7-4 and TRBJ2-7, the complete variable domain is GAGVSQSPRYKVAKRGRDVALRCDSISGHVTLYWYRQTLGQGSEVLTYSQSDAQRDKSGRPSGRFSAERPERSVSTLKIQRTEQGDSAVYLCASSQAGQGESSYEQYFGPGTRLTVT.

This clone was counted at least ten times. The V call is TRBV6-4, the J call TRBJ2-2; tentatively, D is TRBD2 (5 bases). CDR3 length: 16 residues. Germline V gives CDR1 MRHNA, CDR2 SNTAGT. V gave up 4 bases and J gave up 0 bases, with 12 bases separating them. The CDR3 here is CASSVGAEANTGELFF. The CDR3 nucleotides read TGTGCCAGCAGTGTCGGAGCGGAGGCGAACACCGGGGAGCTGTTTTTT.

The CDR3: CASSPDGRGGNTEAFF. The CDR3 region has the DNA TGTGCCAGCAGCCCGGACGGTCGGGGAGGGAACACTGAAGCTTTCTTT. This sequence joins TRBV5-5 and TRBJ1-1, with D unclear. This CDR3 is built from 16 residues. Trimming pared 4 bases from V and 1 base from J, leaving 17 bases between. Germline CDR1 is SGHKS and CDR2 is YYEKEE (reference sequence).

This chain links TRBV6-2 or TRBV6-3 with TRBJ2-3, with D possibly TRBD1 on 6 matching bases. The CDR3 length is 14 residues. CDR1 MNHEY and CDR2 SVGEGT come from the germline V gene. V was shortened by 0 bases and J by 5 bases, with 9 bases between the two germline ends. DNA for the CDR3: TGTGCCAGCAGTTACTCGGGGGCTGTAGATACGCAGTATTTT. This encodes CASSYSGAVDTQYF.